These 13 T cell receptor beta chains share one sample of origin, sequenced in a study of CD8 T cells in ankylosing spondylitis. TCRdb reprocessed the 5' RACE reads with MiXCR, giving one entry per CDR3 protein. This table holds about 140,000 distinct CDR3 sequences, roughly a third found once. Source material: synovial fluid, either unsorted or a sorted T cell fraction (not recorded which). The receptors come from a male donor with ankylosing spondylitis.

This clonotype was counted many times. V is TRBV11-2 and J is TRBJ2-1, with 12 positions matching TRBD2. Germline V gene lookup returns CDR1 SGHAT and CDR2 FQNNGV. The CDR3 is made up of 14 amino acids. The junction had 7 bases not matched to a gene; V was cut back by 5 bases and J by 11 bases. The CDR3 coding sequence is TGTGCCAGCAGCCCCGGGACTAGCGGGCGCCAGCAGTTCTTC. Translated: CASSPGTSGRQQFF.

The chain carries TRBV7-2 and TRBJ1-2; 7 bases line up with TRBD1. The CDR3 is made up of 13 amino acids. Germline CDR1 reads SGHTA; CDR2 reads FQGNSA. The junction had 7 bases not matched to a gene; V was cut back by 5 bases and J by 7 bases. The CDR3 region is CASSTGVARGYTF. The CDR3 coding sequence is TGTGCCAGCAGCACAGGGGTTGCTCGTGGCTACACCTTC.

CDR3 region: CASSVSLGAGELFF. DNA for the CDR3: TGTGCCAGCAGCGTCAGTCTGGGGGCCGGGGAGCTGTTTTTT. The chain uses TRBV9 and TRBJ2-2, with D perhaps TRBD1 or TRBD2 (5 bases each). This CDR3 is 14 amino acids long. From germline, CDR1 is SGDLS and CDR2 YYNGEE. The V end lost 2 bases, the J end lost 6 bases, and 11 bases lay between the germline ends.

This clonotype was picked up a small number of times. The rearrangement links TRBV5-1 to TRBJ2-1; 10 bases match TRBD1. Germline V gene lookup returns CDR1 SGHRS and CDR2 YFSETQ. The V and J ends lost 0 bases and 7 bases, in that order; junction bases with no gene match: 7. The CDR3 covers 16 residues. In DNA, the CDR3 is TGCGCCAGCAGCTTGGCGGGGACAGGGGAAGGAAATGAGCAGTTCTTC. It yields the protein CASSLAGTGEGNEQFF.

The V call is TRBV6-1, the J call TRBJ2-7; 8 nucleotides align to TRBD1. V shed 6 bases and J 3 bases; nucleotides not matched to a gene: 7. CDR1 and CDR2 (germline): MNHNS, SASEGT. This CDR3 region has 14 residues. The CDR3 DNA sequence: TGTGCCAGCAGGGAGGGGACAGGACTCTACGAGCAGTACTTC. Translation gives CASREGTGLYEQYF.

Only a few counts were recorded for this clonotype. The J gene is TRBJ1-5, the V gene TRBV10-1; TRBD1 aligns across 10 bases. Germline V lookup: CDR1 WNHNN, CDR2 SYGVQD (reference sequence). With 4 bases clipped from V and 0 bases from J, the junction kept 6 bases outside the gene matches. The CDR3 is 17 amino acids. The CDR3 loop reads CASSVGQGNYSNQPQHF. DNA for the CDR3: TGCGCCAGCAGTGTGGGACAGGGGAACTATAGCAATCAGCCCCAGCATTTT.

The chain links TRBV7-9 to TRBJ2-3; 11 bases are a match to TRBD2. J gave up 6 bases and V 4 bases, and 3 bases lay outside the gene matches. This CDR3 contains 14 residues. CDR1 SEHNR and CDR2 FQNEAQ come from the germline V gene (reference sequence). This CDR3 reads CASSSRTSGDTQYF. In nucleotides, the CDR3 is TGTGCCAGCAGCTCAAGGACTAGCGGGGATACGCAGTATTTT.

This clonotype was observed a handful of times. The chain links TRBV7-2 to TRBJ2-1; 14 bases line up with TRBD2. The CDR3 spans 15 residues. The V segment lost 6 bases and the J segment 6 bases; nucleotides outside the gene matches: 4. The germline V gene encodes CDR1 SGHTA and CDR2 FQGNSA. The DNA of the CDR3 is TGTGCCAGCAGGTGGACTAGCGGGGGGTCCAATGAGCAGTTCTTC. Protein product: CASRWTSGGSNEQFF.

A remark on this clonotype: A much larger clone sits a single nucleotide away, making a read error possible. CDR3 coding DNA: TGTGCCAGCAGTGCTAGCGGGAGGAGCACAGATACGCAGTATTTT. Protein sequence: CASSASGRSTDTQYF. The chain combines TRBV12-3 or TRBV12-4 with TRBJ2-3; 11 bases are a match to TRBD2. The CDR3 is 15 residues long. Germline trimming cut 5 bases from V and 0 bases from J; bases unmatched to any gene: 1.

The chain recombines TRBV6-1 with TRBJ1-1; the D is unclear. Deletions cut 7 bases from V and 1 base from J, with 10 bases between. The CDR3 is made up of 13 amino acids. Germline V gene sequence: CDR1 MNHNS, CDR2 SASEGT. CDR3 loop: CASTVDGNTEAFF. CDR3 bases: TGTGCCAGCACTGTGGACGGGAACACTGAAGCTTTCTTT.

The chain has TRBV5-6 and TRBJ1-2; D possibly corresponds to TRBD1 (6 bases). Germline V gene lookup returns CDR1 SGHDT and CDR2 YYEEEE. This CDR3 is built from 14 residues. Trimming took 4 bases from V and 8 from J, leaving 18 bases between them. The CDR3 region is CASSPRWGADGYTF. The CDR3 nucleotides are TGTGCCAGCAGCCCCCGGTGGGGGGCCGACGGCTACACCTTC.

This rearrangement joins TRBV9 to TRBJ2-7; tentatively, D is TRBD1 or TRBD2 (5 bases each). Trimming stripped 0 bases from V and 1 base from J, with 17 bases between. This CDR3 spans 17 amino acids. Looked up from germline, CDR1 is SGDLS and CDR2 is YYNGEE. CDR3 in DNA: TGTGCCAGCAGCGTAGTAGTAGCCCGGGACGGGTCCTACGAGCAGTACTTC. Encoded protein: CASSVVVARDGSYEQYF.

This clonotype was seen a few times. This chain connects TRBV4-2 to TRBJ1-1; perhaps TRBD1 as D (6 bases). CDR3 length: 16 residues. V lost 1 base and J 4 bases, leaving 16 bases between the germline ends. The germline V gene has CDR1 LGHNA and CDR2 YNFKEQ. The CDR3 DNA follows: TGTGCCAGCAGCCAAGGCTTACAGGGTACGGGCACTGAAGCTTTCTTT. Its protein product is CASSQGLQGTGTEAFF.